The 18 T cell receptor beta chains reported below all come from one sample, sequenced in a study of T cell responses to AZD1222 COVID-19 vaccine. The table came from immunoSEQ multiplex PCR; TCRdb's copy has only in-frame clones and leaves some out. The data contain 85,000 to 100,000 clones, 85% to 90% of them singletons. Specimen: peripheral blood, collected on day 0 of AZD1222 vaccination. These receptors were obtained from an adult in good health.

As concerns this clone: In the same sample, other DNA sequences code for this CDR3. The V call is TRBV7-2, the J call TRBJ2-7; no reliable D call. Germline CDR1 SGHTA, CDR2 FQGNSA. V was cut by 5 bases and J by 1 base, with 3 bases left in between. CDR3 length equals 11 residues. The CDR3 spells CASSPSYEQYF. The CDR3 DNA reads TGTGCCAGCAGCCCATCCTACGAGCAGTACTTC. The full variable domain, with the rest looked up from reference TRBV7-2 and TRBJ2-7, is GAGVSQSPSNKVTEKGKDVELRCDPISGHTALYWYRQSLGQGLEFLIYFQGNSAPDKSGLPSDRFSAERTGGSVSTLTIQRTQQEDSAVYLCASSPSYEQYFGPGTRLTVT.

This rearrangement joins TRBV2 to TRBJ1-5; TRBD1 is a possible D gene (6 bases). Looked up from germline, CDR1 is SNHLY and CDR2 is FYNNEI. Trimming stripped 6 bases from V and 0 bases from J, with 9 bases between. This CDR3 contains 14 residues. The CDR3 here is CASRDRVSNQPQHF. The CDR3, as DNA: TGTGCCAGCAGGGACAGAGTTAGCAATCAGCCCCAGCATTTT.

The V gene is TRBV5-1, the J gene TRBJ1-3, with D perhaps TRBD1 (6 bases). V lost 4 bases and J lost 2, with 10 bases in between. The CDR3 sequence is 14 residues long. CDR1 and CDR2 (germline): SGHRS, YFSETQ. CDR3 residues: CASSDRGPGNTIYF. CDR3 DNA: TGCGCCAGCAGCGACCGGGGGCCTGGAAACACCATATATTTT.

V and J are TRBV28 and TRBJ2-3, with 8 bases identical to TRBD2. The germline V gene encodes CDR1 MDHEN and CDR2 SYDVKM. V shed 1 base, J shed 6 bases, and the junction held 6 bases outside the gene matches. The CDR3 has 15 residues. In nucleotides, the CDR3 is TGTGCCAGCAGTTTATTACTAGCGGCCCAGGATACGCAGTATTTT. Its protein product is CASSLLLAAQDTQYF.

The V and J genes are TRBV3-1 (or the pseudogene TRBV3-2) and TRBJ1-5; D is unresolved. CDR1 LGHDT and CDR2 YNNKEL come from the germline V gene (reference sequence). V was pared by 0 bases and J by 7 bases, with 16 bases between. CDR3 length: 16 amino acids. Here the CDR3 reads CASSQDTGGGGQPQHF. The CDR3 DNA is TGTGCCAGCAGCCAAGACACTGGAGGCGGAGGGCAGCCCCAGCATTTT.

This rearrangement joins TRBV6-5 to TRBJ1-3; no firm D call. CDR3 length: 13 amino acids. Germline assignment: CDR1 MNHEY and CDR2 SVGAGI. Trimming shortened V by 10 bases and J by 2 bases, and 12 bases separated the two germline ends. The CDR3 loop reads CATSGSTGNTIYF. The CDR3 DNA reads TGTGCCACCTCGGGGTCAACTGGAAACACCATATATTTT.

The chain combines TRBV3-1 (or the pseudogene TRBV3-2) with TRBJ2-2; 7 nucleotides match TRBD1. This CDR3 is 15 amino acids long. V was clipped by 8 bases and J by 1 base; unmatched bases: 7. Germline V gene lookup returns CDR1 LGHDT and CDR2 YNNKEL (reference sequence). CDR3 in DNA: TGTGCCAGCTCACTTTCAGGGGGGAACACCGGGGAGCTGTTTTTT. Translated: CASSLSGGNTGELFF.

The DNA for the CDR3 is TGTGCCAGCAGCGTCTCTACGGGACATATTTTAGGCTACACCTTC. Protein: CASSVSTGHILGYTF. The V gene is TRBV9, the J gene TRBJ1-2, with a tentative D call TRBD1 (6 bases). V was cut by 2 bases and J by 8 bases, with 19 bases left in between. The CDR3 covers 15 residues. Germline CDR1 reads SGDLS; CDR2 reads YYNGEE. Supplemented by reference TRBV9 and TRBJ1-2, the full variable domain reads DSGVTQTPKHLITATGQRVTLRCSPRSGDLSVYWYQQSLDQGLQFLIQYYNGEERAKGNILERFSAQQFPDLHSELNLSSLELGDSALYFCASSVSTGHILGYTFGSGTRLTVV.

This chain links TRBV28 with TRBJ1-3; 7 positions match TRBD1. Germline V gene sequence: CDR1 MDHEN, CDR2 SYDVKM. This CDR3 comprises 14 residues. Trimming at V came to 5 bases and at J to 4 bases, leaving 5 bases not matched to a gene. The CDR3 spells CASSTTGNGNTIYF. CDR3 DNA sequence: TGTGCCAGCAGTACGACAGGGAACGGAAACACCATATATTTT. Drawing the rest from reference TRBV28 and TRBJ1-3, the complete variable domain is DVKVTQSSRYLVKRTGEKVFLECVQDMDHENMFWYRQDPGLGLRLIYFSYDVKMKEKGDIPEGYSVSREKKERFSLILESASTNQTSMYLCASSTTGNGNTIYFGEGSWLTVV.

The V gene is TRBV30, the J gene TRBJ1-6, with D perhaps TRBD1 (5 bases). The CDR3 spans 14 residues. The ends were cut back, 5 bases at V and 9 bases at J, with 17 bases in the middle. Germline assignment: CDR1 GTSNPN and CDR2 SVGIG (reference sequence). The CDR3, as DNA: TGTGCCTGGGTGACCGGGACCCTTCTTTCACCCCTCCACTTT. Translation gives CAWVTGTLLSPLHF.

The chain uses TRBV27 and TRBJ2-7, with 7 bases that match TRBD1. Germline values: CDR1 MNHEY, CDR2 SMNVEV (reference sequence). CDR3 length: 13 amino acids. V was pared by 8 bases and J by 0 bases, with 4 bases of the junction left unmatched. This CDR3 is CASAGTASYEQYF. CDR3 sequence (DNA): TGTGCCAGCGCAGGGACAGCCTCCTACGAGCAGTACTTC.

V and J are TRBV24-1 and TRBJ2-2; D tentatively reads TRBD1 or TRBD2 (5 bases each). The CDR3 runs to 14 residues. Germline loops: CDR1 KGHDR, CDR2 SFDVKD. V gave up 9 bases and J gave up 3 bases, with 13 bases separating them. The CDR3 here is CATHSGTYTGELFF. In nucleotides, the CDR3 is TGTGCCACCCATTCCGGGACCTACACCGGGGAGCTGTTTTTT.

The rearrangement uses TRBV2 and TRBJ1-2; no firm D call. CDR3 length: 13 residues. Trimming removed 8 bases at V and 7 bases at J, with 17 bases between. Germline CDR1 is SNHLY and CDR2 is FYNNEI. The CDR3 reads CASQLTGFSGYTF. The CDR3 nucleotides are TGTGCCAGCCAGCTGACGGGTTTTAGTGGCTACACCTTC.

The gene calls are TRBV5-1 and TRBJ1-6; D call uncertain. Trimming pared 0 bases from V and 10 bases from J, leaving 11 bases between. This CDR3 comprises 14 residues. Looked up from germline, CDR1 is SGHRS and CDR2 is YFSETQ. In nucleotides, the CDR3 is TGCGCCAGCAGCTTGGGTGGGTTAAGGTCACCCCTCCACTTT. Translating gives CASSLGGLRSPLHF.

V is TRBV27 and J is TRBJ1-5, with TRBD1 as a possible D gene (5 bases). Germline CDR1 and CDR2: MNHEY and SMNVEV (reference sequence). V shed 3 bases and J shed 6 bases, with 12 bases lying between them. This CDR3 region has 14 residues. The CDR3: CASSLKGIGQPQHF. The CDR3 region has the DNA TGTGCCAGCAGTTTGAAGGGGATCGGTCAGCCCCAGCATTTT.

In this sample, this clone turned up once. The chain recombines TRBV30 with TRBJ1-1; D is ambiguous. The V end was cut by 2 bases, the J end by 5 bases, with 12 bases between. The CDR3 totals 13 residues. CDR1 and CDR2 from the germline V gene are GTSNPN and SVGIG (reference sequence). Written as DNA, the CDR3 is TGTGCCTGGAGTCGCCCTCTCGGGACTGAAGCTTTCTTT. It translates to CAWSRPLGTEAFF.

The J gene is TRBJ2-3, the V gene TRBV5-6, with TRBD2 matching over 8 bases. The V gene end was trimmed by 6 bases and the J gene end by 2 bases; junction bases not matched to a gene: 2. The CDR3 covers 13 residues. Germline CDR1 reads SGHDT; CDR2 reads YYEEEE. The DNA of the CDR3 is TGTGCCAGCAAGCGGGGGTTCACAGATACGCAGTATTTT. Its translation is CASKRGFTDTQYF.

The chain carries TRBV7-9 and TRBJ2-7; 16 bases are a match to TRBD2. The CDR3 is made up of 17 amino acids. The junction had 8 bases not matched to a gene; V was cut back by 3 bases and J by 6 bases. The germline gives CDR1 SEHNR, CDR2 FQNEAQ (reference sequence). The CDR3 sequence is CASSFLGTSGGAGEQYF. The CDR3 DNA sequence: TGTGCCAGCAGCTTCCTTGGGACTAGCGGGGGGGCCGGCGAGCAGTACTTC.